Included here is one T cell receptor beta chain sequence, with context. This clone came up a few times. Its antigen has not been determined. The input lacks base qualities; no much larger clone sits a single base away. This entry belongs to a study of long-term antiretroviral therapy in people with HIV (dated by TCRdb to between 2021 and 2022). Concerning the study at large: Collection of the earliest samples took place about a decade ahead of the 2015 WHO recommendation for immediate ART, at a time when ART was typically delayed until CD4 counts fell. Of the approximately 32 participants with HIV, 10 to 11 were female. A total of roughly 200 cryopreserved PBMC samples came from 30 adults with confirmed HIV infection and were collected serially over a mean of roughly six years (range 1-12). No cross-contamination during QIAcube processing was shown when test extractions of a monoclonal T-cell line were performed alongside about 30 polyclonal samples. A retrospective serial study tested whether ART initiation and durable HIV suppression were associated with changes in peripheral blood TRB repertoire composition and diversity.

The immunoSEQ hsTCRB v3.0 assay was used at survey level resolution for TRB variable region sequencing. A depth of about 35,000-55,000 T-cell genomes per sample was targeted for TRB sequencing. Pooled TRB libraries were sequenced on an Illumina MiSeq with a v3 150-cycle kit. Per the source publication's procedure: Repertoire analysis was performed in R inside a reproducible Nextflow workflow that covered QC, data transformation and analysis. Custom analyses were implemented in LymphoSeq2, an R package for AIRR-Seq data exploration. A handful of samples yielding fewer than 5000 total TRB sequences were excluded, leaving roughly 200 analyzed HIV repertoires. Among the 188 retained HIV repertoires, roughly 60 were collected before ART initiation and approximately 130 were collected after ART initiation. Repertoires were downsampled to 5000 TRB nucleotide sequences, and summary statistics were averaged over 100 downsampling iterations. TRB sequences were retained for analysis only if CDR3 regions of at least seven amino acids were present. Two measures captured diversity: a Shannon entropy-derived clonality score and the Gini coefficient. Repertoire networks linked the top 5000 CDR3 amino acid sequences whenever two sequences differed by an edit distance of one. GLIPH2 predicted antigen specificity groups and MHC restriction for TRB CDR3 amino acid sequences. To flag known associations with CMV, EBV, HIV or tissue antigens, CDR3 amino acid sequences were compared against VDJdb and McPAS-TCR. Pre-ART, post-ART and control groups were compared with Wilcoxon signed-rank tests and Holm-Bonferroni correction. TCRdb mirrors the immuneACCESS table, restricted to in-frame sequences. Some clones are absent from its copies; in checked studies, under half trace to an unresolved V gene, and the reason for the others is unknown. The V and J calls and clone size were taken over from that table, and D and trimming were inferred from the DNA. The sample has 20,000 to 25,000 clones on record, 70% to 90% of them singletons. The ten largest make up about 4.6% of the sample.

General conclusions and limits of the study: CDR3 length ranges in HIV repertoires were narrower than in controls, and network structure suggested an antigen-experienced repertoire with only a slight naive shift after ART. The samples were dated from about 2004 to 2018, and the ART regimens that were used may be less effective than current ART regimens. At every time point, the repertoire was dominated by expanded TRB clones first identified before ART initiation, although this dominance fluctuated and, in many PLHIV, declined after ART. Because pre-ART samples had limited cell numbers, unsorted PBMC were profiled rather than sorted CD4+ and CD8+ T cells. Limited PBMC availability meant only the TCR beta chain was sequenced, without alpha chain pairing. Inferences about post-ART repertoire changes are limited because no data were available on ART adherence, viral resistance or therapy changes. A significant increase in TRB diversity was found to be associated with ART initiation, although TRB diversity was observed to remain significantly below that of transplant donor controls even after long-term ART.

To be included, a participant needed at least one PBMC sample from before ART initiation plus at least two post-ART samples. Every participant with HIV received treatment in the United States of America. Before DNA extraction, cryopreserved samples containing about 0.95-10 million PBMC were thawed and washed. At the time of the earliest PBMC sample, participants with HIV were aged between roughly 23 and 60 years. PBMC samples were contributed by each participant from 1-4 timepoints before ART initiation and 2-8 timepoints after ART initiation, with a median of 7 samples. Serial HIV viral load, CD4+ T-cell count, ART history and demographic data were obtained for every participant. Using a Qiagen kit on a QIAcube, genomic DNA was extracted from unsorted PBMC, with samples processed in batches of 12. This specimen was unsorted PBMCs, taken 1.3 years after starting antiretroviral therapy. The sequence was obtained from a man in his 60s with HIV.

The CDR3 protein sequence reads: CASSPRSSYEQYF. At the DNA level, the sequence is TGTGCCAGCTCACCCAGGAGCTCCTACGAGCAGTACTTC. The chain was built from TRBV18 and TRBJ2-7, with the D segment identity uncertain. V gives up 3 bases and J gives up 0 bases, and the segment between their germline ends measures 6 bases. For CDR1 and CDR2, the germline V gene lists KGHSH and LQKENI. The CDR3 runs 13 residues from the cysteine to the phenylalanine. Just the 39-base CDR3 DNA is kept, in frame starting at base 1.